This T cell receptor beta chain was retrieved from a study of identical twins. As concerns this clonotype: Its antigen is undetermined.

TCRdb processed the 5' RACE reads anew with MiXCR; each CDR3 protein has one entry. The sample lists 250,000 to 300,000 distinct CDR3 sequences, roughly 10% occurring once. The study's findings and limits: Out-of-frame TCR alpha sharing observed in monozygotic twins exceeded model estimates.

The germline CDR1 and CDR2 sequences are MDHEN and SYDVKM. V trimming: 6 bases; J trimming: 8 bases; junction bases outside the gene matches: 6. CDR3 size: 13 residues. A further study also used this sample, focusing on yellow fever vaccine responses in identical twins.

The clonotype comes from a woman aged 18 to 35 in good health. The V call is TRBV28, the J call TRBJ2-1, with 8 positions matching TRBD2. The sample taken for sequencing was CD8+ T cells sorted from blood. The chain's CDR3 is CASRSSSGYEQFF. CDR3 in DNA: TGTGCCAGCAGATCCTCTAGCGGGTATGAGCAGTTCTTC.